This TCR beta chain derives from a study of cytomegalovirus exposure and HLA in healthy donors. Losses at the gene ends were 4 bases for V and 6 bases for J; bases not matched to a gene: 4. CDR3 length equals 14 residues. Germline lookup yields CDR1 MNHNY and CDR2 SVGAGI (reference sequence). Primers: 60 Vbeta forward and 13 Jbeta reverse. TCRdb's copy holds only in-frame clones and misses some; the assay was immunoSEQ multiplex PCR. The data contain more than 150,000 clones, over 70% of them singletons. This TCR came from a woman between 25 and 40 years old in good health and CMV-seronegative. The V call is TRBV6-6, the J call TRBJ2-3; 10 nucleotides agree with TRBD1. The sample consisted of PBMCs. The CDR3 DNA sequence: TGTGCCAGCAGTTCTGACAGGGGGCTGGATACGCAGTATTTT. Its protein product is CASSSDRGLDTQYF.